Sequencing of this TCR beta chain was carried out in a study of cytomegalovirus exposure and HLA in healthy donors. Study conclusions and caveats: In a later analysis, most CMV-associated TCR beta chains appeared HLA-restricted. The study labeled fewer than 200 TCR beta chains cytomegalovirus-associated. Later analysis suggested links between common viral pathogens and several top significant clusters.

The PCR contained 60 Vbeta and 13 Jbeta primers. In the original workflow: Later reanalysis found approximately 80 million unique TCR beta chains, around 9.9 million of them shared. Data came from immunoSEQ multiplex PCR; TCRdb stores just in-frame clones and leaves some out. V and J calls plus clone size are reproduced from that table; the DNA served to infer D and trimming. Among 95,000 to 150,000 clones listed, 75% to 80% were seen once. Trimming removed 0 bases from V and 1 base from J, with 5 bases in between. Looked up from germline, CDR1 is SGDLS and CDR2 is YYNGEE. The CDR3 spans 15 residues. About this clone itself: What it binds is unknown.

The source is a woman in her twenties or thirties in good health and CMV-seropositive. The chain combines TRBV9 with TRBJ2-6; no reliable D call. The sequencing sample was made of PBMCs. CDR3 sequence: CASSVGASGANVLTF. The CDR3 nucleotides are TGTGCCAGCAGCGTAGGGGCGTCTGGGGCCAACGTCCTGACTTTC.